A selection of T cell receptor beta chains follows, all from one sample in a study of cytomegalovirus exposure and HLA in healthy donors. Repertoires were generated with immunoSEQ multiplex PCR, while TCRdb's copy carries only in-frame clones and drops some. Of 150,000 to 200,000 clones listed, around three quarters are singletons. What was sequenced was PBMCs. The receptor set was obtained from a woman in her 30s in good health and CMV-seropositive. Each CDR3 is given with its conserved first and last residue. A D gene is named only where the DNA matches it firmly. Not all rows give a size; the values are once, few, many and, for expanded clones, a class.

v_call	clone_size	j_call	d_call	cdr3_aa	cdr3_nt
TRBV5-1	NA	TRBJ2-1	TRBD2	CASSSLAGGISSSYNEQFF	TGCGCCAGCAGCTCTCTAGCGGGGGGCATCTCAAGCTCCTACAATGAGCAGTTCTTC
TRBV28	NA	TRBJ2-2	TRBD1	CASRRTGGDGELFF	TGTGCCAGCAGGAGGACAGGGGGAGACGGGGAGCTGTTTTTT
TRBV27	NA	TRBJ1-5	TRBD1	CASSLSWLGQLHF	TGTGCCAGCAGTTTATCGTGGTTGGGACAGTTACATTTT
TRBV30	NA	TRBJ2-5	NA	CACSSGLQETQYF	TGTGCCTGCTCATCGGGACTCCAAGAGACCCAGTACTTC
TRBV10-3	NA	TRBJ2-7	NA	CAIGARADEQYF	TGTGCCATCGGAGCGAGGGCTGACGAGCAGTACTTC
TRBV11-2	few	TRBJ1-1	NA	CASSLTGPLNTEAFF	TGTGCCAGCAGCCTTACAGGACCGTTGAACACTGAAGCTTTCTTT
TRBV5-4	NA	TRBJ2-1	NA	CASSSWGGITYNEQFF	TGTGCCAGCAGCTCTTGGGGCGGGATAACCTACAATGAGCAGTTCTTC
TRBV2	NA	TRBJ2-6	TRBD1	CASDRESGANVLTF	TGTGCCAGTGACAGGGAGTCTGGGGCCAACGTCCTGACTTTC
TRBV10-3	NA	TRBJ2-4	TRBD1	CAVSGTGENIQYF	TGTGCCGTATCCGGGACAGGGGAAAACATTCAGTACTTC
TRBV30	NA	TRBJ1-5	TRBD1	CAWSSGTDQPQHF	TGTGCCTGGAGTAGTGGGACAGATCAGCCCCAGCATTTT
TRBV19	NA	TRBJ2-3	NA	CASSPLALSTDTQYF	TGTGCCAGTAGTCCTCTAGCGCTTAGCACAGATACGCAGTATTTT
TRBV19	NA	TRBJ1-1	TRBD1	CASRLDRGAEAFF	TGTGCCAGTAGACTAGACAGGGGCGCTGAAGCTTTCTTT
TRBV7-9	NA	TRBJ2-3	NA	CASKDTVTDTQYF	TGTGCCAGCAAAGACACAGTGACAGATACGCAGTATTTT
TRBV15	few	TRBJ2-7	TRBD1	CATSRDRGTAPEQYF	TGTGCCACCAGCAGAGATCGTGGGACAGCCCCCGAGCAGTACTTC
TRBV29-1	few	TRBJ2-1	TRBD2	CSAHGGLAGGNEQFF	TGCAGTGCCCATGGAGGACTAGCGGGGGGGAATGAGCAGTTCTTC
TRBV7-2	NA	TRBJ1-2	NA	CASSADRNYGYTF	TGTGCCAGCAGCGCCGACAGGAATTATGGCTACACCTTC
TRBV2	NA	TRBJ2-5	NA	CASSEGLALETQYF	TGTGCCAGCAGTGAAGGGCTAGCACTAGAGACCCAGTACTTC
TRBV9	NA	TRBJ2-4	TRBD2	CASSVHSGRADIQYF	TGTGCCAGCAGCGTTCATAGCGGGAGGGCGGACATTCAGTACTTC
TRBV4-1	NA	TRBJ1-5	NA	CASSQIGRARNQPQHF	TGCGCCAGCAGCCAAATTGGCAGGGCTCGAAATCAGCCCCAGCATTTT
TRBV5-1	NA	TRBJ1-1	TRBD1	CASSLERGRMNTEAFF	TGCGCCAGCAGCTTGGAAAGGGGGCGAATGAACACTGAAGCTTTCTTT
TRBV27	NA	TRBJ2-4	NA	CASRPSGGKNIQYF	TGTGCCAGCAGACCTAGTGGAGGGAAAAACATTCAGTACTTC
TRBV19	NA	TRBJ1-5	TRBD1	CASSTSGTAINQPQHF	TGTGCCAGTAGTACATCCGGGACAGCGATTAATCAGCCCCAGCATTTT
TRBV29-1	once	TRBJ2-3	TRBD2	CSVIAGGGDTQYF	TGCAGCGTTATAGCGGGGGGGGGAGATACGCAGTATTTT
TRBV5-6	NA	TRBJ2-5	NA	CASSLVSGEETQYF	TGTGCCAGCAGCCTTGTCTCGGGGGAAGAGACCCAGTACTTC
TRBV19	few	TRBJ2-1	NA	CASRLGGGRWRNEQFF	TGTGCCAGTAGATTAGGGGGGGGCAGGTGGAGAAATGAGCAGTTCTTC
TRBV4-1	NA	TRBJ1-4	TRBD1	CASSQGGQGLKKLFF	TGCGCCAGCAGCCAAGGGGGACAGGGTCTGAAAAAACTGTTTTTT
TRBV7-9	NA	TRBJ1-4	NA	CSSSSLGTGGEKLFF	TGTTCCAGCAGCTCACTAGGGACGGGAGGGGAAAAACTGTTTTTT
TRBV7-9	NA	TRBJ1-1	NA	CASRTGIMNTEAFF	TGTGCCAGCAGAACGGGGATCATGAACACTGAAGCTTTCTTT
TRBV18	NA	TRBJ2-1	TRBD2	CASSPPGGGSYNEQFF	TGTGCCAGCTCACCACCAGGCGGGGGATCGTACAATGAGCAGTTCTTC
TRBV6-6	NA	TRBJ1-1	NA	CASSPRRGGTEAFF	TGTGCCAGCAGTCCCCGTAGGGGCGGTACTGAAGCTTTCTTT
TRBV30	NA	TRBJ2-7	TRBD1	CAYGTGGLSGQYF	TGTGCCTACGGGACAGGTGGGCTATCTGGGCAGTACTTC
TRBV5-1	NA	TRBJ1-4	TRBD1	CASSSGQGLKEKLFF	TGCGCCAGCAGCTCTGGACAGGGACTGAAGGAAAAACTGTTTTTT
TRBV10-3	NA	TRBJ2-3	NA	CAITDSRGSGDTQYF	TGTGCCATCACCGATTCTCGTGGGAGTGGAGATACGCAGTATTTT
TRBV5-6	NA	TRBJ1-6	NA	CASSFSTAGNSPLHF	TGTGCCAGCAGCTTTTCCACAGCAGGGAATTCACCCCTCCACTTT
TRBV5-1	NA	TRBJ1-2	TRBD1	CASSSQGLRDGYTF	TGCGCCAGCAGCTCACAGGGGCTTCGGGATGGCTACACCTTC
TRBV20-1	NA	TRBJ2-5	NA	CSARGGGTQYF	TGCAGTGCCAGGGGAGGGGGGACCCAGTACTTC
TRBV15	few	TRBJ1-1	NA	CATSRDLDTEAFF	TGTGCCACCAGCAGAGATCTTGACACTGAAGCTTTCTTT
TRBV30	NA	TRBJ2-5	NA	CAWSETRGFRETQYF	TGTGCCTGGAGTGAAACTAGAGGATTTCGAGAGACCCAGTACTTC
TRBV6-5	NA	TRBJ1-3	TRBD1	CASSNNRGFGNTIYF	TGTGCCAGCAGCAATAACAGGGGCTTCGGAAACACCATATATTTT
TRBV27	NA	TRBJ2-7	TRBD1	CASNRDRDGREQYF	TGTGCCAGCAACAGGGACAGGGATGGGAGGGAGCAGTACTTC
TRBV6-1	NA	TRBJ2-7	TRBD1	CASSAGTDTSYEQYF	TGTGCCAGCAGTGCGGGGACAGATACTTCCTACGAGCAGTACTTC
TRBV7-6	NA	TRBJ1-1	NA	CASSREGHANTEAFF	TGTGCCAGCAGCAGAGAGGGACACGCGAACACTGAAGCTTTCTTT
TRBV6-1	NA	TRBJ2-3	TRBD1	CASSIRDRDTDTQYF	TGTGCCAGCAGTATCCGGGACAGGGACACAGATACGCAGTATTTT
TRBV7-9	NA	TRBJ1-5	NA	CASSLGGIQPQHF	TGTGCCAGCAGCTTGGGGGGAATTCAGCCCCAGCATTTT
TRBV15	NA	TRBJ1-2	NA	CATSRERRVYGYTF	TGTGCCACCAGCAGAGAACGGCGGGTCTATGGCTACACCTTC
TRBV25-1	NA	TRBJ2-7	TRBD2	CASSGSTWRERNEQYF	TGTGCCAGCAGTGGATCCACTTGGCGGGAGAGAAACGAGCAGTACTTC
TRBV5-1	NA	TRBJ2-7	TRBD2	CASSIAGGLSYEQYF	TGCGCCAGCAGTATAGCGGGAGGCCTCTCCTACGAGCAGTACTTC
TRBV7-9	once	TRBJ2-2	NA	CASSQLGSTGELFF	TGTGCCAGCAGCCAACTAGGGTCCACCGGGGAGCTGTTTTTT